Listed here are 3 T cell receptor beta chains from one sample, sequenced in a study of technical replicates of blood from a handful of donors. Sequencing was performed with immunoSEQ multiplex PCR; in TCRdb, only in-frame clones are kept and a portion is missing. The top ten hold about 0.41% of the sample, which has some 83,000 clones, about 92% seen once. The sequenced sample consisted of T cells isolated from PBMCs. All receptors derive from a human donor in good health.

This sequence joins TRBV13 and TRBJ2-3; 9 nucleotides align to TRBD2. The CDR3 is 19 residues long. Germline V lookup: CDR1 PRHDT, CDR2 FYEKMQ (reference sequence). Trimming removed 5 bases from V and 0 bases from J; junction bases left unmatched: 15. The CDR3 region is CASSMPSRGRASSTDTQYF. Here the CDR3 DNA reads TGTGCCAGCAGCATGCCTAGTCGCGGGAGGGCTTCTAGCACAGATACGCAGTATTTT.

This clone was found once. V usage is TRBV9 and J usage is TRBJ1-5; 8 bases map to TRBD1. The CDR3 consists of 15 residues. Germline assignment: CDR1 SGDLS and CDR2 YYNGEE. V lost 0 bases, J lost 6 bases, and 5 bases stayed unmatched. In nucleotides, the CDR3 is TGTGCCAGCAGCGTAGGTCAGGGGGCTGGTCAGCCCCAGCATTTT. Translated: CASSVGQGAGQPQHF. The full variable domain, completed using reference TRBV9 and TRBJ1-5, is DSGVTQTPKHLITATGQRVTLRCSPRSGDLSVYWYQQSLDQGLQFLIQYYNGEERAKGNILERFSAQQFPDLHSELNLSSLELGDSALYFCASSVGQGAGQPQHFGDGTRLSIL.

The chain employs TRBV7-2 and TRBJ1-5, with TRBD1 identical over 9 bases. Germline V gene data show CDR1 as SGHTA and CDR2 as FQGNSA. V shed 5 bases and J 2 bases; nucleotides not matched to a gene: 4. The CDR3 is made up of 15 amino acids. The CDR3 loop reads CASSRRTGGNQPQHF. In nucleotides, the CDR3 is TGTGCCAGCAGCCGTCGGACAGGGGGCAATCAGCCCCAGCATTTT.